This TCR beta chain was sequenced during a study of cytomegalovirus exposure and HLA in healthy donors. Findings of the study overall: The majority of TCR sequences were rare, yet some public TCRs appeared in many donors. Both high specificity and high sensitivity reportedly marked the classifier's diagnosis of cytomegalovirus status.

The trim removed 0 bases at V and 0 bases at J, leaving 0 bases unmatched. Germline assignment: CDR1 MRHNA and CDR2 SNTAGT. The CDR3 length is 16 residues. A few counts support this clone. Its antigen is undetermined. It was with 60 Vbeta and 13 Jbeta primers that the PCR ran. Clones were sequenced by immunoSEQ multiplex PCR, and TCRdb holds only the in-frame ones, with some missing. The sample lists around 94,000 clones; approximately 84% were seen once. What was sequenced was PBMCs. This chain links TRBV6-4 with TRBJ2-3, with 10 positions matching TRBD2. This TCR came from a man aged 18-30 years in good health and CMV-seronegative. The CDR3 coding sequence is TGTGCCAGCAGTGACTCGACTAGCGGGAGCACAGATACGCAGTATTTT. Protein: CASSDSTSGSTDTQYF.